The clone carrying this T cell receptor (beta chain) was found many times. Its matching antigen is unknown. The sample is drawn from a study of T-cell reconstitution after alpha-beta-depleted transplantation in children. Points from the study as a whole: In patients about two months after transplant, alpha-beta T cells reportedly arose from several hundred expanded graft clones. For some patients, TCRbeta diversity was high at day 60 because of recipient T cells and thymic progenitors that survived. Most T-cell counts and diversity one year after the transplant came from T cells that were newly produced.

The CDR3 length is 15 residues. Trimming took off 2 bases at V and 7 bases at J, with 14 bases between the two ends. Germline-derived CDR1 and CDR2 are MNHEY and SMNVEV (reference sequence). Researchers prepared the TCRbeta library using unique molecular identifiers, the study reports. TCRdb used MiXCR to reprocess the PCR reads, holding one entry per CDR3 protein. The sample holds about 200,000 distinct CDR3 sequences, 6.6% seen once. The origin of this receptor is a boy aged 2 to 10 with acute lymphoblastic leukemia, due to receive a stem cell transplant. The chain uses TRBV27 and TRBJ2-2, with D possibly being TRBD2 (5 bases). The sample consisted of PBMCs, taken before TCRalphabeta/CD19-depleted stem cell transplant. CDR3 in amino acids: CASSLTRTRGGELFF. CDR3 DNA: TGTGCCAGCAGTTTAACTCGGACTCGGGGCGGGGAGCTGTTTTTT.